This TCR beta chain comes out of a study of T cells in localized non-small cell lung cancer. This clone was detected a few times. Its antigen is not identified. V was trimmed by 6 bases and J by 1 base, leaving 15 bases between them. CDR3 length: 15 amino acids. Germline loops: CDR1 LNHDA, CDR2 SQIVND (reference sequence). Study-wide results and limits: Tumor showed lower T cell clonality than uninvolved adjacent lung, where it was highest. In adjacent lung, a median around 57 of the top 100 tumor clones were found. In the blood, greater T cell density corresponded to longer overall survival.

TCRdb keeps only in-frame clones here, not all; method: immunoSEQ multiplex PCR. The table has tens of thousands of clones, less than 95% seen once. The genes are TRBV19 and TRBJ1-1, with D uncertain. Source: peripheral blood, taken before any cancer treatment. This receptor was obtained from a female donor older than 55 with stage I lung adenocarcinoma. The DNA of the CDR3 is TGTGCCAGTAGCCACGGAGGCCCAGCGAACACTGAAGCTTTCTTT. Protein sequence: CASSHGGPANTEAFF.